These 17 T cell receptor beta chains originate from one sample sequenced in a study of control samples from healthy donors and cancer patients. This table comes from immunoSEQ multiplex PCR, and its TCRdb copy is limited to in-frame clones, with some not included. The sample shows under 150,000 clones, 85% to 95% of them seen only once. The sequenced sample was PBMCs. These receptors all come from a middle-aged man with head and neck cancer.

The CDR3 DNA reads TGTGCCAGGGCGGATAGAACAGGCCATCAGCCCCAGCATTTT. Translated, it gives CARADRTGHQPQHF. The V and J genes are TRBV2 and TRBJ1-5, with D possibly being TRBD1 (5 bases). Germline loops: CDR1 SNHLY, CDR2 FYNNEI. The CDR3 runs 14 residues. V was clipped by 9 bases and J by 5 bases, with 17 bases between them.

This clone was seen a single time. The CDR3 is CASSYEVGSYEQYF. The CDR3 DNA reads TGTGCCAGCAGTTACGAAGTGGGGTCCTACGAGCAGTACTTC. This chain connects TRBV6-5 to TRBJ2-7; no definite D call. Germline V gene data show CDR1 as MNHEY and CDR2 as SVGAGI. The CDR3 sequence is 14 residues long. V was clipped by 2 bases and J by 1 base, with 9 bases between them.

The chain couples TRBV7-9 to TRBJ1-2, with D hard to call. This CDR3 has 17 residues. Deletions cut 1 base from V and 6 bases from J, with 21 bases between. The germline V gene has CDR1 SEHNR and CDR2 FQNEAQ (reference sequence). This CDR3 is CASSLGGPRLGGNGYTF. CDR3 DNA: TGTGCCAGCAGCTTAGGAGGGCCTCGCCTCGGAGGGAATGGCTACACCTTC.

This clone turned up a few times. This chain connects TRBV11-2 to TRBJ1-2; weak D call: TRBD1 (5 bases). V was clipped by 1 base and J by 2 bases, with 5 bases between them. The germline V gene encodes CDR1 SGHAT and CDR2 FQNNGV. This CDR3 has 13 residues. CDR3 DNA: TGTGCCAGCAGCTTAGCAGGGAACTATGGCTACACCTTC. It translates to CASSLAGNYGYTF. The full variable domain, with the rest looked up from reference TRBV11-2 and TRBJ1-2, is EAGVAQSPRYKIIEKRQSVAFWCNPISGHATLYWYQQILGQGPKLLIQFQNNGVVDDSQLPKDRFSAERLKGVDSTLKIQPAKLEDSAVYLCASSLAGNYGYTFGSGTRLTVV.

This CDR3 reads CATSDSGGRTDTQYF. CDR3 bases: TGTGCCACCAGTGACTCTGGGGGAAGGACAGATACGCAGTATTTT. J is TRBJ2-3 and V is TRBV24-1; D is tentatively TRBD1 or TRBD2 (5 bases each). This CDR3 is built from 15 residues. Per the germline V gene, CDR1 is KGHDR and CDR2 is SFDVKD. V was cut by 4 bases and J by 3 bases, with 13 bases left in between.

The chain recombines TRBV5-4 with TRBJ2-1, with 10 bases aligning to TRBD1. The CDR3 is made up of 12 amino acids. The germline V gene encodes CDR1 SGHNT and CDR2 YYREEE (reference sequence). J was trimmed by 15 bases and V by 5 bases; bases with no gene match: 8. This CDR3 reads CASRIRTGGWFF. Written as DNA, the CDR3 is TGTGCCAGCAGAATCCGGACAGGGGGTTGGTTCTTC.

This chain uses TRBV5-1 with TRBJ1-2; 8 bases are shared with TRBD1. The V gene end was trimmed by 4 bases and the J gene end by 9 bases; junction bases not matched to a gene: 5. Germline CDR1 and CDR2: SGHRS and YFSETQ. This CDR3 is built from 12 residues. Written as DNA, the CDR3 is TGCGCCAGCAGCGTAGGACAGGGACGCTACACCTTC. Translation: CASSVGQGRYTF. Together with reference TRBV5-1 and TRBJ1-2, the CDR3 gives the full variable domain: KAGVTQTPRYLIKTRGQQVTLSCSPISGHRSVSWYQQTPGQGLQFLFEYFSETQRNKGNFPGRFSGRQFSNSRSEMNVSTLELGDSALYLCASSVGQGRYTFGSGTRLTVV.

As DNA, the CDR3 is TGTGCCAGCAGGGAGACAGGTATGGAAGCTTTCTTT. This translates into CASRETGMEAFF. This chain joins TRBV5-8 and TRBJ1-1; possibly TRBD1 for D (6 bases). The CDR3 runs to 12 residues. V was trimmed by 5 bases and J by 8 bases, leaving 13 bases between them. CDR1 is SGHTS, CDR2 YDEGEE, per germline.

The gene calls are TRBV30 and TRBJ1-6, with TRBD1 as a possible D gene (5 bases). The CDR3 is made up of 15 amino acids. Trimming took 3 bases from V and 9 from J, leaving 18 bases between them. Germline values: CDR1 GTSNPN, CDR2 SVGIG (reference sequence). The CDR3 loop is CAWRGTGTSSSPLHF. The CDR3 nucleotides read TGTGCCTGGAGGGGGACCGGGACTTCGAGTTCACCCCTCCACTTT. Based on the CDR3 plus reference TRBV30 and TRBJ1-6, the full variable domain is SQTIHQWPATLVQPVGSPLSLECTVEGTSNPNLYWYRQAAGRGLQLLFYSVGIGQISSEVPQNLSASRPQDRQFILSSKKLLLSDSGFYLCAWRGTGTSSSPLHFGNGTRLTVT.

This clone was observed a handful of times. The J gene is TRBJ2-5, the V gene TRBV7-9; D perhaps matches TRBD1 (6 bases). Trimming left V 5 bases short and J 3 bases short, with 13 bases between. The CDR3 runs 14 residues. Per the germline V gene, CDR1 is SEHNR and CDR2 is FQNEAQ (reference sequence). Written as DNA, the CDR3 is TGTGCCAGCAGCGTCCCCAACAGGGAAGAGACCCAGTACTTC. Translation: CASSVPNREETQYF.

This clone was counted only a few times. V is TRBV3-1 (or the pseudogene TRBV3-2) and J is TRBJ2-2; 8 bases agree with TRBD1. Losses at the gene ends were 0 bases for V and 0 bases for J; bases not matched to a gene: 9. This CDR3 has 19 residues. Germline loops: CDR1 LGHDT, CDR2 YNNKEL (reference sequence). The DNA of the CDR3 is TGTGCCAGCAGCCAAGACTACGGGACAGGTAGCGCGAACACCGGGGAGCTGTTTTTT. As protein: CASSQDYGTGSANTGELFF.

The V gene is TRBV28, the J gene TRBJ2-7; a weak D match, TRBD1 (7 bases). The CDR3 is made up of 15 amino acids. Germline CDR1 MDHEN, CDR2 SYDVKM. V was pared by 4 bases and J by 0 bases, with 13 bases between. CDR3 coding DNA: TGTGCCAGCAGTTCCGGGGGACAGATCTCCTACGAGCAGTACTTC. It translates to CASSSGGQISYEQYF. Filled out from reference TRBV28 and TRBJ2-7, the complete variable domain reads DVKVTQSSRYLVKRTGEKVFLECVQDMDHENMFWYRQDPGLGLRLIYFSYDVKMKEKGDIPEGYSVSREKKERFSLILESASTNQTSMYLCASSSGGQISYEQYFGPGTRLTVT.

The J gene is TRBJ2-3, the V gene TRBV28; 7 nucleotides match TRBD1. Per the germline V gene, CDR1 is MDHEN and CDR2 is SYDVKM. V shed 7 bases, J shed 2 bases, and the junction held 12 bases outside the gene matches. The CDR3 has 16 amino acids. CDR3 nucleotide sequence: TGTGCCAGCATTCCCCCGCCGGGACAGCACACAGATACGCAGTATTTT. It specifies CASIPPPGQHTDTQYF.

The V call is TRBV28, the J call TRBJ2-1; 8 nucleotides agree with TRBD2. CDR1 and CDR2 from the germline V gene are MDHEN and SYDVKM. CDR3 length: 14 amino acids. With V trimmed by 2 bases and J by 6 bases, 3 bases remained unmatched. CDR3 amino acids: CASSLLSGGNEQFF. Here the CDR3 DNA reads TGTGCCAGCAGTTTACTAAGCGGGGGCAATGAGCAGTTCTTC.

This rearrangement joins TRBV6-2 or TRBV6-3 to TRBJ2-5; D could derive from TRBD1 or TRBD2 (5 bases each). The CDR3 covers 13 residues. Germline CDR1 is MNHEY and CDR2 is SVGEGT. Deletions cut 3 bases from V and 6 bases from J, with 11 bases between. CDR3: CASSYTGQKTQYF. DNA of the CDR3: TGTGCCAGCAGTTATACGGGGCAGAAGACCCAGTACTTC.

The gene calls are TRBV7-2 and TRBJ1-2, with 8 positions matching TRBD1. V was clipped by 4 bases and J by 4 bases; unmatched bases: 11. Germline CDR1 is SGHTA and CDR2 is FQGNSA. This CDR3 has 16 residues. The CDR3 sequence is CASSSASDRAIYGYTF. The CDR3 DNA follows: TGTGCCAGCAGCTCCGCCTCGGACAGGGCTATCTATGGCTACACCTTC.

The rearrangement links TRBV9 to TRBJ2-3; either TRBD1 or TRBD2 may supply D (6 bases each). The CDR3 spans 15 residues. Trimming cost V 0 bases and J 2 bases, with 10 bases left between them. Looked up from germline, CDR1 is SGDLS and CDR2 is YYNGEE. For the CDR3, the DNA is TGTGCCAGCAGCGTAGCGGGGGCGACCACAGATACGCAGTATTTT. Translation gives CASSVAGATTDTQYF.